One T cell receptor beta chain is described in this entry. Its antigen is unknown. Library construction relied on the immunoSEQ multiplex PCR assay. For the multiplex PCR, a mixture combining 60 forward primers for TCR Vbeta segments and 13 reverse primers for TCR Jbeta segments was used. Amplification of the CDR3 region of rearranged TCR beta genes was performed with a multiplex PCR assay on genomic DNA. The amplified TCR beta libraries were sequenced on the Illumina HiSeq System as 87-base-pair reads. Turning to the authors' computational methods: Across the 700 or so repertoires, a later analysis counted about 81 million unique TCR beta chains, 9.5 million to 12 million of which were shared by at least two donors. To remove PCR and sequencing errors, raw reads were error-corrected and collapsed into unique sequences using a nearest-neighbor algorithm that merged closely related sequences. Alignment of CDR3 sequences to IMGT reference sequences was used to assign V, D and J gene segments. For a sequence to be retained, at least a six-nucleotide match to both a V gene segment and a J gene segment was required. A rearrangement was called productive if the CDR3 had no stop codons and remained in frame with V and J, and every other rearrangement was called non-productive. Following IMGT convention, CDR3 was defined as the stretch from the second conserved V-encoded cysteine to the conserved J-encoded phenylalanine. Sequences without an unambiguous match to a single V gene segment were excluded from the earlier analysis of a few hundred of the donors. In an earlier analysis of 587 of the donors, a V segment was called functional when productive rearrangements were above 56.7%, and segregating when the standard deviation between donors exceeded 5%. To diagnose cytomegalovirus status from the catalog of TCR beta chain sequences, a statistical classification framework was built. In a later analysis, V and J genes were assigned by comparing TCR nucleotide sequences against IMGT/GENE-DB human TR gene sequences. The TCRdist pipeline was used in a later analysis to assign CDR3 sequences and most-parsimonious VDJ recombination scenarios. A later analysis defined each TCR beta chain by its CDR3 amino acid sequence plus V-gene family, and excluded reads lacking a unique V-gene family. In a later analysis, 500 to 700 highly shared, low-generation-probability nucleotide sequences were removed to address suspected cross-contamination and a sequencing artifact. A later analysis calculated a clonal expansion index for each public chain from normalized within-repertoire ranks of inferred template counts. A later analysis computed generation probabilities with a VDJ recombination model fitted to out-of-frame rearrangements, and checked the results against IGoR. A later analysis scored TCR-TCR, TCR-HLA and TCR-CMV co-occurrence with hypergeometric tests, applying a repertoire-size bias correction to TCR pairs. In a later analysis, false discovery rates were estimated by permuting HLA or CMV assignments 20 times. In a later analysis, co-occurring TCRs were grouped with DBSCAN, and TCRdist sequence similarity was added when clustering was performed within HLA-allele-positive subsets. Co-occurrence clustering excluded repertoires with fewer than 30,000 or more than 120,000 public chains, plus five with anomalous nucleotide sharing. TCRdb took over this immuneACCESS table, retaining in-frame rearrangements with V and J assigned. Such tables are incomplete; in checked studies, under half of the missing clones stem from an unresolved V gene, and the remainder is unexplained. Clone size and the V and J calls come from that table; the DNA yielded D and trimming. The table for this sample records fewer than 150,000 clones. About 2.5% of the sample lies in the top ten.

These data come from a study of cytomegalovirus exposure and HLA in healthy donors (dated by TCRdb to 2016 to 2017). At the level of the whole study: In an earlier analysis of under 600 of the donors, 276 Gb of sequence data and some 120 million unique TCR beta sequences from about 179 million T cells were reported. An early release that covered approximately 600 HLA-typed donors contained approximately 290 gigabases of sequencing data and 65 million to 100 million unique TCR sequences. Of the roughly 400 genotyped donors, 81% fell in the genetic ancestry cluster associated with self-reported Caucasian donors. The study aimed to test whether signatures of past pathogen exposure could be identified by cataloging public T cell receptors. Using immunosequencing, the study profiled T cell repertoires from fewer than 850 subjects and related those repertoires to cytomegalovirus serostatus. Along with the roughly 670-subject first cohort, a separate validation cohort of approximately 110 different subjects was used. To predict cytomegalovirus infection status, the study brought together high-throughput TCR immunosequencing, statistical association of individual TCRs with disease status, and machine learning. To study patterns of TCR occurrence, a later analysis re-analyzed previously published TCR beta repertoires from 600 to 750 donors and added high-resolution HLA genotyping. In the later analysis, no new phenotypic data were used to find candidate immune exposures; instead, reliance was placed on TCR beta sequences and their occurrence across donors. To decide whether each TCR beta V gene segment behaved as functional or pseudogenic, an earlier analysis of some 600 of the donors relied on high-throughput TCR beta sequencing. Donor age, sex, ethnicity and CMV serostatus were collected together with the repertoire data. A later genetic analysis used genome-wide SNP genotypes for about 65% of the roughly 670 donors, treating that subset as a discovery cohort. Every discovery cohort repertoire had been produced on one sequencing platform. Class I and class II HLA loci were covered by the typing at four-digit resolution. Typing coverage varied by locus: about 620-630 donors for A, B, C, DRB1 and DQB1; approximately 500 for DQA1; more than 600 for DPA1; 450 to 480 for DPB1. Roughly 5 DR-DQ haplotypes were handled as single units for association and clustering because linkage in the cohort was strong. Across 398 genotyped donors of the cohort, an average of about 240,000 unique TCR beta nucleotide sequences per donor were sequenced, and roughly a sixth of those sequences were non-productive. What the work shows at the level of the full study, not this receptor alone: CMV serostatus was the only immune exposure information available for the cohort. Cytomegalovirus status was reported to be diagnosed by the classifier with high specificity and sensitivity in both the original and validation cohorts. In a later analysis, most CMV-associated TCR beta chains were found to appear HLA-restricted, with HLA associations seemingly driven largely by CMV exposure. A further reported finding was that TCR beta sequences accurately predicted the HLA-A and HLA-B alleles for most subjects in the first cohort. A later genetic analysis associated a missense DCLRE1C variant with V-gene and J-gene trimming of TCR beta chains, and an independent cohort replicated the association. A group of highly shared sequence variants was considered likely to be a technical artifact of the sequencing pipeline. When HLA alleles, especially DR and DQ, strongly co-occurred, TCR associations were difficult to assign to individual alleles. Because the 87-base-pair reads could not distinguish some IMGT-functional V segments, including TRBV6-2 and TRBV6-3, those segments were excluded. In vitro tests confirmed that three of the cytomegalovirus-associated TCR beta chains recognize cytomegalovirus antigens. A later analysis found that HLA-associated TCR beta chains were more clonally expanded and had lower generation probabilities than equally common non-associated chains. In an earlier analysis of some 640 of the donors, most TCR beta V segments were observed in productive rearrangements about 90% or about 30% of the time, broadly matching IMGT annotations. At a false discovery rate of 0.05, a later analysis linked 15,000 to 20,000 TCR beta sequences to specific HLA alleles. Roughly uniform sequencing depth across donors was assumed in presence/absence analyses, although this assumption may not hold. The study gave a list of roughly 150 TCR beta chains associated with cytomegalovirus. Across donors, most TCR sequences were observed very rarely, whereas some public TCRs were present in many individuals. Because counts were too low, seventeen rarely observed V segments, including chromosome 9 orphons, were excluded from the earlier analysis of 587 of the donors. Linkage disequilibrium might explain the correlated functional status among segregating V segments, but an unknown experimental factor could not be excluded. It was suggested by the authors that the approach could potentially be generalized to other disease states and immunological phenotypes. In a later genetic analysis, fewer N-insertions in productive TCRs were reported among donors in an Asian-associated ancestry cluster than the approximately 670-donor mean. A later analysis reported that several top co-occurrence clusters appeared linked to parvovirus B19, influenza, CMV and Epstein-Barr virus. Only TCR beta chains were sequenced in this cohort, and the absence of alpha or paired-chain data limited detectable features. A later analysis found that TCR association rates varied across HLA loci, with DRB1 alleles showing the most associated TCRs and HLA-C alleles the fewest. Because some donors lacked HLA typing at each locus, the association tests relied only on the typed subset.

The cohort consisted of more than 650 healthy bone marrow donors. All cohort members were sampled while nominally healthy, although unrecorded immune exposures were likely present. The donor tested CMV seronegative, placing the donor among the 350 or so seronegative members of the cohort. A peripheral blood sample was provided by each donor, and peripheral blood mononuclear cells were used for TCR beta sequencing. Genomic DNA was extracted from the blood cell samples with the Qiagen DNeasy Blood Extraction Kit. The CDR3 runs 11 amino acids, cysteine and phenylalanine included. Left in the record is the CDR3 DNA by itself, 33 bases read in frame from the first base. At the junction V is shortened by 11 bases and J by 4 bases; bases outside the gene matches: 3. In the germline V gene, CDR1 corresponds to SGHTA and CDR2 to FQGNSA.

The source material was PBMCs. The receptor comes from a man aged 40-49 years in good health and CMV-seronegative. The sequence joins TRBV7-2 to TRBJ2-7, and 9 junction bases match TRBD1. The DNA sequence reads TGTGCCTCGGGACAGGGATACGAGCAGTACTTC. The resulting protein is CASGQGYEQYF.